These T cell receptor beta chains were read from a single sample in a study of shared clonotypes between healthy human individuals. Repertoires were generated with immunoSEQ multiplex PCR, while TCRdb's copy carries only in-frame clones and drops some. Here the sample spans about 710,000 clones, less than 80% being singletons. The sequencing input was memory CD4+ T cells sorted from blood. These receptors all come from a woman in her 30s in good health. Both conserved end residues are part of each CDR3. A D gene is named only where the DNA matches it firmly. Clone size is not always given. Where it is, it says once, few, many or a class for expanded clones.

J gene	clone size	D gene	V gene	CDR3 protein
TRBJ2-1	.	TRBD1	TRBV28	CASSSQLTGVNEQFF
TRBJ1-1	few	.	TRBV5-1	CASSVYVRNTEAFF
TRBJ1-2	.	.	TRBV28	CASSLLGWGTATNYGYTF
TRBJ1-3	.	.	TRBV30	CAWSRRGTAESLSGNTIYF
TRBJ1-1	.	.	TRBV28	CASIISRMNTEAFF
TRBJ1-2	.	.	TRBV11-2	CASRGGLGYTF
TRBJ1-1	.	.	TRBV10-1	CASSESGIGANTEAFF
TRBJ1-1	.	.	TRBV6-5	CASSYGWQSTEAFF
TRBJ2-7	.	.	TRBV5-5	CASSLGAGMTYEQYF
TRBJ1-2	.	.	TRBV25-1	CASSDDVYGYTF
TRBJ1-4	once	.	TRBV25-1	CASSDGGGREKLFF
TRBJ2-1	.	.	TRBV30	CAWSSGTAYNEQFF
TRBJ2-7	.	.	TRBV7-7	CASSLGQNGEQYF
TRBJ2-2	.	TRBD1	TRBV5-4	CASSRTGSTGELFF
TRBJ1-5	.	.	TRBV3-1/TRBV3-2	CASGQPQHF
TRBJ1-6	.	TRBD1	TRBV4-1	CASSDRAPNSPLHF
TRBJ2-3	.	TRBD2	TRBV28	CASNIASGLTDTQYF
TRBJ2-3	.	TRBD1	TRBV2	CASTRDRGTDTQYF
TRBJ1-3	.	.	TRBV9	CASSEGGIAGNTIYF
TRBJ2-3	.	TRBD2	TRBV7-2	CASSPTSGTADTQYF
TRBJ2-2	.	TRBD2	TRBV6-6	CASISGINTGELFF
TRBJ2-6	.	TRBD1	TRBV11-2	CASSDDRGSGANVLTF
TRBJ2-3	.	TRBD2	TRBV29-1	CSVGLVSDTQYF
TRBJ1-5	.	TRBD1	TRBV28	CASSSRQGIGQPQHF
TRBJ2-7	.	TRBD2	TRBV10-3	CAISESLSQASGSFLRLRLYEQYF
TRBJ2-3	few	.	TRBV29-1	CSVVGDTDTQYF
TRBJ1-1	few	TRBD1	TRBV5-4	CASSGTGVFNTEAFF
TRBJ2-3	.	TRBD2	TRBV6-5	CASRRLAAGDTQYF
TRBJ1-1	.	.	TRBV2	CASSERQGAEAFF
TRBJ2-3	.	TRBD2	TRBV25-1	CASKAGVIGTQYF
TRBJ2-2	.	.	TRBV4-1	CASSQDQIAATGELFF
TRBJ1-5	.	TRBD1	TRBV29-1	CSVGDRENQPQHF
TRBJ1-1	.	.	TRBV11-2	CASSSLQGRTEAFF
TRBJ2-3	.	TRBD1	TRBV7-9	CASSSQDRSGDTQYF
TRBJ2-7	.	TRBD1	TRBV2	CASRGAGTGRSYEQYF
TRBJ2-7	once	TRBD1	TRBV5-1	CASSPGVDRGYEQYF
TRBJ1-1	once	TRBD1	TRBV5-1	CASSSDREGTEAFF
TRBJ1-2	few	TRBD1	TRBV6-1	CASSEGQGDRGYTF
TRBJ2-5	.	.	TRBV5-4	CASTNYQGNQETQYF
TRBJ2-4	.	TRBD1	TRBV27	CASSSLTGANIQYF
TRBJ1-1	.	.	TRBV29-1	CSVGGWGRNTEAFF
TRBJ1-2	.	TRBD1	TRBV2	CASRSRQGVVEGYTF
TRBJ2-7	.	.	TRBV2	CASNPRGGLRQYF
TRBJ1-4	once	.	TRBV5-6	CASSLEGRFGKLFF
TRBJ2-3	.	TRBD2	TRBV28	CASSLVGGSNPDTQYF
TRBJ2-1	.	TRBD2	TRBV14	CASSQVGRPYNEQFF
TRBJ2-2	few	TRBD1	TRBV15	CATSRDRRTGQNTGELFF
TRBJ1-1	.	TRBD1	TRBV7-9	CASSFHETDRGQAFF
TRBJ2-7	many	.	TRBV30	CAWSIGQYEQYF
TRBJ2-1	.	.	TRBV7-2	CASSLAHEQFF
TRBJ2-1	few	.	TRBV7-9	CASSLNRDNEQFF